The T cell receptor (beta chain) described here comes from a study of blood T cell repertoires in COVID-19 (dated by TCRdb to the early 2020s). With regard to the full study: Samples from collaborators originated in the United States, Italy and Spain and spanned both the acute and convalescent phases of COVID-19. The material from the prospective study consisted of cDNA or gDNA derived from T cells, B-cell-depleted T cells, or PBMCs. Deeply sampled blood TCRbeta repertoires from subjects exposed to, actively infected with, or recovered from COVID-19 were included in the dataset. The repertoires were made available in a free public database intended to serve as a resource for research on the immune response to SARS-CoV-2. The samples were drawn from two sources: the first 160 participants of the ongoing ImmuneRACE study, and fewer than 1,500 subjects contributed by 6 global collaborators. Sample metadata almost always included a de-identified subject ID, COVID-19 status, age in years and sex. Where available, HLA class I and class II types were taken from metadata supplied by the sample provider and were not determined by assay-based typing. Study-wide conclusions, independent of this receptor: The quantity of clinical and demographic metadata differed by source and by participant and was supplied without curation.

Note on this clone: No cognate antigen has been identified for it. At one boundary the junction diverges from the germline segment, which might be a read error.

The immunoSEQ Assay, a bias-controlled multiplex PCR, was used to amplify TCRbeta CDR3 regions from genomic DNA. Under the source paper's analysis protocol: Within the assay, amplification of reference gene primers was used to estimate how many nucleated cells each sample contained. To quantify the absolute abundance of each unique TCRbeta CDR3 rearrangement, sequence reads were collapsed and filtered. For each sample, productive Simpson clonality was calculated as the square root of Simpson's diversity index across productive rearrangements. TCRdb holds this immuneACCESS table with in-frame rearrangements only. Some clones are missing; in checked studies, unresolved V genes explain under half, and the rest has no known cause. V and J calls plus clone size are reproduced from that table; the DNA served to infer D and trimming. For this sample there are some 200,000 clones; roughly 80% appear just once. Roughly 5% of the sample is in the top ten clones.

In the prospective study, participants were about 18 to 100 years old, resided in about two dozen geographic areas of the United States, and were enrolled through a virtual design. In the prospective study, participants were assigned to cohorts based on the clinical history participants reported in a screening survey and a study questionnaire. Mobile phlebotomists in the prospective study collected whole blood, serum and a nasopharyngeal or oropharyngeal swab from every participant. Participants in the prospective study had the option to provide additional blood draws and questionnaires over a roughly two-month period. Prospective study blood samples were shipped either frozen or at room temperature before DNA extraction. Sequences MNHEY (CDR1) and SVGAGI (CDR2) are obtained from the germline V gene. Reading from cysteine to phenylalanine, the CDR3 counts 13 amino acids. The DNA shown is the 39-base CDR3, in frame from base 1.

The sequenced sample was PBMCs or T cells enriched from blood (not recorded which). The chain uses TRBV6-5 and TRBJ1-5, with 8 central nucleotides matching TRBD1. The sequence came from a woman aged 60-75 years with acute COVID-19. The CDR3 protein sequence reads: CASSYSRTGSLSF. The nucleotide sequence reads TGTGCCAGCAGTTACTCGCGGACAGGGTCGTTAAGTTTT.